This T cell receptor (beta chain) stems from a study of blood T cell repertoires in COVID-19. Study background: T cells, B-cell-depleted T cells, or PBMCs supplied cDNA or gDNA.

Assay: immunoSEQ multiplex PCR; the TCRdb copy retains only in-frame clones and omits some. The sample contains 250,000 to 400,000 clones, approximately 89% of which appear only once. This clone has a handful of counts. This CDR3 comprises 14 residues. Germline V gene sequence: CDR1 SEHNR, CDR2 FQNEAQ (reference sequence). J was trimmed by 5 bases and V by 6 bases; bases with no gene match: 9. Sample: peripheral blood. The origin of this receptor is a woman in her twenties or thirties with COVID-19, enrolled during active disease. The gene calls are TRBV7-9 and TRBJ2-5, with 7 positions matching TRBD1. The CDR3 here is CASRPDTGEETQYF. The CDR3 DNA sequence: TGTGCCAGCAGACCCGACACAGGGGAGGAGACCCAGTACTTC.